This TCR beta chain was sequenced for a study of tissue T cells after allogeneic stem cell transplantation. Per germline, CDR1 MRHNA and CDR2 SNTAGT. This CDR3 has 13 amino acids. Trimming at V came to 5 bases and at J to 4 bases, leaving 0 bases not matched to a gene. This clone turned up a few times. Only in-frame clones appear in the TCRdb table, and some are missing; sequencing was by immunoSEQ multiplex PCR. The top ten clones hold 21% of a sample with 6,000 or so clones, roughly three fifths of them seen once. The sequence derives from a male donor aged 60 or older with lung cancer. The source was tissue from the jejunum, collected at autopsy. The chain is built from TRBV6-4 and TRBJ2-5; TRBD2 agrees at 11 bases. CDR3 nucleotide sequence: TGTGCCAGCAGTACTAGCGGGAGAGAGACCCAGTACTTC. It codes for CASSTSGRETQYF.